These 21 T cell receptor beta chains came from one sample sequenced in a study of shared clonotypes between healthy human individuals. Using immunoSEQ multiplex PCR, the repertoire was profiled, and TCRdb retains in-frame clones only, with some absent. The sample comprises hundreds of thousands of clones, 95% to 96% of which are singletons, and around 0.1% rests with the top ten. CD45RO-negative, CCR7-positively selected cells formed the naive CD8 fraction, excluding terminally differentiated effector memory CD45RA+ cells. Source material: naive CD8+ T cells sorted from blood. The receptors here all came from a woman in her twenties or thirties in good health.

The V call is TRBV28, the J call TRBJ2-7; D perhaps matches TRBD1 (7 bases). Trimming left V 6 bases short and J 5 bases short, with 14 bases between. The germline gives CDR1 MDHEN, CDR2 SYDVKM. The CDR3 has 13 amino acids. Here the CDR3 reads CASRLEGAHEQYF. The DNA for the CDR3 is TGTGCCAGCAGGCTGGAGGGGGCCCACGAGCAGTACTTC.

The chain uses TRBV16 and TRBJ2-1, with D uncertain. The CDR3 has 13 residues. V lost 1 base, J lost 5 bases, and 6 bases lay in between. CDR1 and CDR2 from the germline V gene are KGHSY and FQNENV. This chain's CDR3 is CASSQLVDNEQFF. CDR3 in DNA: TGTGCCAGCAGCCAATTAGTTGACAATGAGCAGTTCTTC.

The chain has TRBV19 and TRBJ2-7; D ambiguous. V was cut by 4 bases and J by 3 bases, with 10 bases left in between. The CDR3 has 13 residues. Germline CDR1 reads LNHDA; CDR2 reads SQIVND (reference sequence). CDR3 bases: TGTGCCAGTAGTAGTGGACCGATCTACGAGCAGTACTTC. Translated: CASSSGPIYEQYF. Full variable domain (missing parts from reference TRBV19 and TRBJ2-7): DGGITQSPKYLFRKEGQNVTLSCEQNLNHDAMYWYRQDPGQGLRLIYYSQIVNDFQKGDIAEGYSVSREKKESFPLTVTSAQKNPTAFYLCASSSGPIYEQYFGPGTRLTVT.

The chain has TRBV2 and TRBJ2-2; possible D gene TRBD2, 5 bases. The CDR3 sequence is 13 residues long. V lost 6 bases to trimming and J lost 3 bases, with 8 bases between them. Germline CDR1 SNHLY, CDR2 FYNNEI. Here the CDR3 DNA reads TGTGCCAGCAGGTCCGGGGACACCGGGGAGCTGTTTTTT. Amino acid sequence: CASRSGDTGELFF. Supplemented by reference TRBV2 and TRBJ2-2, the full variable domain reads EPEVTQTPSHQVTQMGQEVILRCVPISNHLYFYWYRQILGQKVEFLVSFYNNEISEKSEIFDDQFSVERPDGSNFTLKIRSTKLEDSAMYFCASRSGDTGELFFGEGSRLTVL.

The J gene is TRBJ2-1, the V gene TRBV7-9; 8 nucleotides match TRBD2. The CDR3 consists of 16 residues. Per germline, CDR1 SEHNR and CDR2 FQNEAQ (reference sequence). J gave up 5 bases and V 1 base, and 7 bases lay outside the gene matches. For the CDR3, the DNA is TGTGCCAGCAGCTTAGTGGGTAGCGGGATAGACAATGAGCAGTTCTTC. Residues: CASSLVGSGIDNEQFF.

A word on this clone: The identical CDR3 is also encoded by other nucleotide sequences in the sample. The chain couples TRBV5-4 to TRBJ1-1; perhaps TRBD1 as D (5 bases). This CDR3 spans 14 amino acids. In germline, CDR1 is SGHNT, CDR2 YYREEE (reference sequence). V shed 2 bases and J shed 2 bases, with 10 bases lying between them. This chain's CDR3 is CASSFFGGNTEAFF. CDR3 nucleotide sequence: TGTGCCAGCAGCTTTTTTGGGGGAAACACTGAAGCTTTCTTT.

Remarks on this clone: Other nucleotide sequences from this sample produce the same CDR3. This chain links TRBV27 with TRBJ2-1; D is unclear. Germline CDR1 and CDR2: MNHEY and SMNVEV (reference sequence). V lost 0 bases to trimming and J lost 6 bases, with 0 bases between them. The CDR3 is made up of 11 amino acids. CDR3 loop: CASSLSNEQFF. The CDR3 DNA reads as TGTGCCAGCAGTTTATCCAATGAGCAGTTCTTC.

The rearrangement uses TRBV11-2 and TRBJ2-7, with 10 positions matching TRBD2. There are 16 residues in the CDR3. J gave up 1 base and V 0 bases, and 3 bases lay outside the gene matches. Germline V gene data show CDR1 as SGHAT and CDR2 as FQNNGV. This chain's CDR3 is CASSLDLAGESYEQYF. DNA for the CDR3: TGTGCCAGCAGCTTAGATCTAGCGGGAGAATCCTACGAGCAGTACTTC.

The rearrangement joins TRBV7-9 to TRBJ1-4; TRBD1 agrees at 7 bases. This CDR3 comprises 15 residues. Germline V gives CDR1 SEHNR, CDR2 FQNEAQ (reference sequence). V shed 5 bases and J 5 bases; nucleotides not matched to a gene: 8. DNA for the CDR3: TGTGCCAGCAGCCAGGGACAGCACTTCAATGAAAAACTGTTTTTT. Protein sequence: CASSQGQHFNEKLFF.

The genes are TRBV27 and TRBJ1-2, with D unclear. Germline V gene sequence: CDR1 MNHEY, CDR2 SMNVEV (reference sequence). There are 13 residues in the CDR3. The V end was cut by 5 bases, the J end by 2 bases, with 9 bases between. CDR3 loop: CASSPQPNYGYTF. The CDR3 DNA reads TGTGCCAGCAGTCCGCAGCCGAACTATGGCTACACCTTC.

This sequence joins TRBV28 and TRBJ2-7; perhaps TRBD2 as D (6 bases). The CDR3 is made up of 17 amino acids. Germline-derived CDR1 and CDR2 are MDHEN and SYDVKM. Between the trimmed V and J ends, which lost 1 base and 6 bases, there was a span of 22 bases. The CDR3 DNA is TGTGCCAGCAGTTTATCCTTTCTACGGGATCGGAGGGGCGAGCAGTACTTC. Translated: CASSLSFLRDRRGEQYF.

This chain joins TRBV29-1 and TRBJ2-1; D unresolved. Germline-derived CDR1 and CDR2 are SQVTM and ANQGSEA. Trimming shortened V by 4 bases and J by 9 bases, and 13 bases separated the two germline ends. The CDR3 contains 12 residues. The CDR3 sequence: CSVVPGGAEQFF. The CDR3 DNA is TGCAGCGTTGTACCGGGCGGCGCTGAGCAGTTCTTC.

The chain is built from TRBV5-4 and TRBJ2-5; D remains ambiguous. Germline V lookup: CDR1 SGHNT, CDR2 YYREEE (reference sequence). V gave up 4 bases and J gave up 5 bases, with 12 bases separating them. This CDR3 contains 13 residues. In nucleotides, the CDR3 is TGTGCCAGCAGCCGGGCGGAGAGTGAGACCCAGTACTTC. Amino acid sequence: CASSRAESETQYF.

This clone is a singleton in its sample. CDR3 loop: CASSIGFGNTEAFF. The CDR3 bases are TGTGCCAGCAGTATAGGGTTTGGGAACACTGAAGCTTTCTTT. The chain recombines TRBV7-9 with TRBJ1-1; D gene uncertain. The CDR3 consists of 14 residues. In germline, CDR1 is SEHNR, CDR2 FQNEAQ (reference sequence). Deletions cut 6 bases from V and 1 base from J, with 12 bases between.

V and J are TRBV21-1 and TRBJ2-1; the table's D call of TRBD2 was not tested on the DNA. TRBV21-1 is described as a pseudogene. CDR3 length: 19 residues. The CDR3, as DNA: TGTGCCAGCAGCAAATGGGGACTAGCGGGAGGGGAGGCCTACAATGAGCAGTTCTTC. Protein product: CASSKWGLAGGEAYNEQFF.

The chain employs TRBV6-5 and TRBJ2-7, with a possible D match to TRBD1 (5 bases). The V end lost 0 bases, the J end lost 6 bases, and 9 bases lay between the germline ends. This CDR3 comprises 13 residues. Germline V gene sequence: CDR1 MNHEY, CDR2 SVGAGI. The CDR3 coding sequence is TGTGCCAGCAGTTACTCGATAGGGGTCGAGCAGTACTTC. Protein: CASSYSIGVEQYF.

The chain links TRBV11-2 to TRBJ2-1; TRBD1 aligns across 9 bases. V dropped 2 bases and J dropped 8; count of bases not matched to a gene: 7. This CDR3 has 15 residues. Germline lookup yields CDR1 SGHAT and CDR2 FQNNGV. The CDR3 reads CASSLRTGGEDEQFF. Written as DNA, the CDR3 is TGTGCCAGCAGCTTAAGAACAGGGGGCGAGGATGAGCAGTTCTTC.

This sequence joins TRBV12-5 and TRBJ2-7; 9 nucleotides agree with TRBD2. The CDR3 is 18 residues long. Germline V lookup: CDR1 LGHNT, CDR2 FRNRAP. The J segment lost 0 bases and the V segment lost 2 bases, leaving 11 bases of the junction unmatched. CDR3 nucleotide sequence: TGTGCTAGTGGTTTGCCAGCCCATATTAGCGGGAGCTCCTACGAGCAGTACTTC. The encoded protein is CASGLPAHISGSSYEQYF.

The chain uses TRBV9 and TRBJ2-2; 12 positions agree with TRBD2. V gave up 4 bases and J gave up 5 bases; unmatched junction bases: 9. This CDR3 spans 17 amino acids. Germline assignment: CDR1 SGDLS and CDR2 YYNGEE. Written as DNA, the CDR3 is TGTGCCAGCAGCCACTCGACTAGCGGGAGTGGTACCGGGGAGCTGTTTTTT. This sequence encodes CASSHSTSGSGTGELFF.

The V and J genes are TRBV5-4 and TRBJ2-7; perhaps TRBD2 as D (6 bases). Germline loops: CDR1 SGHNT, CDR2 YYREEE (reference sequence). The CDR3 is 15 amino acids. Trimming shortened V by 2 bases and J by 3 bases, and 15 bases separated the two germline ends. The CDR3 sequence is CASSFYRDSLYEQYF. CDR3 DNA sequence: TGTGCCAGCAGCTTCTACCGGGACTCCCTCTACGAGCAGTACTTC.

This rearrangement joins TRBV27 to TRBJ1-4; D possibly corresponds to TRBD1 (5 bases). CDR3 size: 16 residues. Germline V lookup: CDR1 MNHEY, CDR2 SMNVEV (reference sequence). Trimming pared 0 bases from V and 7 bases from J, leaving 15 bases between. CDR3 residues: CASSLSVPGQFEKLFF. The CDR3 region has the DNA TGTGCCAGCAGTTTATCGGTCCCCGGACAATTTGAAAAACTGTTTTTT.